This T cell receptor (beta chain) stems from a study of cytomegalovirus exposure and HLA in healthy donors. Whole-study results and caveats: In vitro, three CMV-associated chains proved specific for CMV antigens.

In its sample, this clone was seen a few times. Its antigen remains unknown. In the PCR, 60 Vbeta and 13 Jbeta primers were used. Here immunoSEQ multiplex PCR was the method, and the copy in TCRdb shows in-frame clones only, minus some. In the table there are about 59,000 clones, about 80% of which are singletons. This CDR3 is 13 amino acids long. CDR1 SGHVS and CDR2 FQNEAQ come from the germline V gene. The V and J ends lost 5 bases and 1 base respectively, with 9 bases between them. The chain links TRBV7-8 to TRBJ2-7; TRBD1 is a possible D gene (5 bases). This TCR was sampled from a woman between 40 and 50 years old in good health and CMV-seronegative. The material sequenced was PBMCs. The CDR3 DNA reads TGTGCCAGCAGCACCAGGGTATCCTACGAGCAGTACTTC. Translating it yields CASSTRVSYEQYF.